The sequence of this T cell receptor (beta chain) was determined in a study of blood T cells in healthy people across ages. The study, taken as a whole, reports: Significant beta diversity loss was already apparent by age approximately 38, declining roughly linearly.

Donation came from healthy Caucasian individuals in Russia who were aged 6 to 90. The second PCR ran roughly 6 to 11 cycles with a sample-barcoded 5' primer and J-beta primers. TCRdb reprocessed the 5' RACE reads via MiXCR and lists one record per CDR3 protein. Here the sample spans around 1.1 million distinct CDR3 sequences, roughly two fifths being singletons. With respect to this clonotype: No antigen is known for it.

The receptor was derived from a man aged 18 to 30 in good health. The specimen was blood.

The CDR3 coding sequence is TGCGCCAGCAGCCTTACTATCCTTACTTACAATGAGCAGTTCTTC. Translating it yields CASSLTILTYNEQFF. The V call is TRBV5-1, the J call TRBJ2-1; D is unresolved. Germline V CDR1 and CDR2: SGHRS, YFSETQ. There are 15 residues in the CDR3. Deletions cut 4 bases from V and 4 bases from J, with 15 bases between. Combining the CDR3 with reference TRBV5-1 and TRBJ2-1 gives the whole variable domain KAGVTQTPRYLIKTRGQQVTLSCSPISGHRSVSWYQQTPGQGLQFLFEYFSETQRNKGNFPGRFSGRQFSNSRSEMNVSTLELGDSALYLCASSLTILTYNEQFFGPGTRLTVL.